What follows are 9 T cell receptor beta chains derived from one specimen sequenced in a study of CD8 T cell repertoires and HIV-1 epitope variants. Libraries were prepared by immunoSEQ multiplex PCR; TCRdb keeps only in-frame clonotypes and omits some of them. The sample has approximately 7,400 clones, 55% to 65% seen once. No antigens are known for them. Sequenced: cultured CD8+ T cells derived from PBMCs. The source is a male donor with HIV.

The V and J genes are TRBV7-9 and TRBJ2-3; TRBD1 might be the D (6 bases). The ends were cut back, 3 bases at V and 2 bases at J, with 9 bases in the middle. Germline V gives CDR1 SEHNR, CDR2 FQNEAQ (reference sequence). The CDR3 loop spans 14 amino acids. The CDR3 region is CASSFTGNTDTQYF. The CDR3 region has the DNA TGTGCCAGCAGCTTCACAGGGAACACAGATACGCAGTATTTT.

In nucleotides, the CDR3 is TGTGCCAGCAGCTTGGACCGGGACAGGGGATCTGGGTACTTC. As protein: CASSLDRDRGSGYF. The chain joins TRBV7-9 to TRBJ2-7; 10 positions match TRBD1. This CDR3 has 14 residues. J lost 12 bases, V lost 3 bases, and 11 bases had no gene match. The V gene's germline CDR1 is SEHNR and CDR2 FQNEAQ (reference sequence).

The DNA for the CDR3 is TGTGCCAGCAGCTTAGAATACGGCTCCCAGTACTTC. Translated: CASSLEYGSQYF. This rearrangement joins TRBV7-6 to TRBJ2-5, with unresolved D. V lost 1 base, J lost 9 bases, and 9 bases lay in between. CDR1 is SGHVS, CDR2 FNYEAQ, per germline. The length of the CDR3 is 12 residues.

This chain uses TRBV30 with TRBJ1-1; TRBD1 matches 7 bases. The CDR3 is made up of 13 amino acids. V gave up 3 bases and J gave up 7 bases; unmatched junction bases: 8. Germline CDR1 GTSNPN, CDR2 SVGIG (reference sequence). CDR3 sequence reads: CAWRGQSSGEAFF. DNA for the CDR3: TGTGCCTGGAGGGGACAGAGTTCAGGTGAAGCTTTCTTT.

The V and J genes are TRBV7-3 and TRBJ2-1; D remains unclear. Per the germline V gene, CDR1 is SGHTA and CDR2 is FQGTGA. Trimming shortened V by 2 bases and J by 9 bases, and 11 bases separated the two germline ends. CDR3 length: 13 amino acids. Here the CDR3 reads CASSLEGSAEQFF. The CDR3 coding sequence is TGTGCCAGCAGCTTAGAAGGGTCCGCTGAGCAGTTCTTC.

The chain employs TRBV19 and TRBJ2-6; no clear D gene. In germline, CDR1 is LNHDA, CDR2 SQIVND (reference sequence). V was clipped by 0 bases and J by 0 bases, with 9 bases between them. The CDR3 loop spans 17 amino acids. Here the CDR3 reads CASSIDHSTSGANVLTF. DNA of the CDR3: TGTGCCAGTAGTATAGATCATAGTACCTCTGGGGCCAACGTCCTGACTTTC.

V and J are TRBV28 and TRBJ2-3, with TRBD2 matching over 12 bases. Trimming removed 3 bases from V and 14 bases from J; junction bases left unmatched: 9. This CDR3 has 14 amino acids. Germline loops: CDR1 MDHEN, CDR2 SYDVKM. The CDR3 reads CASSFFGLAGGRYF. DNA for the CDR3: TGTGCCAGCAGTTTTTTCGGGCTAGCGGGAGGGCGGTATTTT.

The chain has TRBV5-1 and TRBJ1-1, with D possibly being TRBD1 (5 bases). The germline CDR1 and CDR2 sequences are SGHRS and YFSETQ. V shed 0 bases and J shed 4 bases, with 16 bases lying between them. The CDR3 consists of 16 residues. The CDR3 sequence: CASSLGSGTPGTEAFF. The CDR3, as DNA: TGCGCCAGCAGCTTGGGATCCGGGACGCCGGGCACTGAAGCTTTCTTT.

The sample holds a few counts of this clone. The chain joins TRBV4-2 to TRBJ1-2, with 7 positions matching TRBD1. The CDR3 extends over 14 amino acids. Looked up from germline, CDR1 is LGHNA and CDR2 is YNFKEQ. Unmatched junction bases numbered 3, after V lost 1 base and J lost 4 bases. This CDR3 is CASSQVRDSYGYTF. DNA of the CDR3: TGTGCCAGCAGCCAAGTGAGGGACAGCTATGGCTACACCTTC.